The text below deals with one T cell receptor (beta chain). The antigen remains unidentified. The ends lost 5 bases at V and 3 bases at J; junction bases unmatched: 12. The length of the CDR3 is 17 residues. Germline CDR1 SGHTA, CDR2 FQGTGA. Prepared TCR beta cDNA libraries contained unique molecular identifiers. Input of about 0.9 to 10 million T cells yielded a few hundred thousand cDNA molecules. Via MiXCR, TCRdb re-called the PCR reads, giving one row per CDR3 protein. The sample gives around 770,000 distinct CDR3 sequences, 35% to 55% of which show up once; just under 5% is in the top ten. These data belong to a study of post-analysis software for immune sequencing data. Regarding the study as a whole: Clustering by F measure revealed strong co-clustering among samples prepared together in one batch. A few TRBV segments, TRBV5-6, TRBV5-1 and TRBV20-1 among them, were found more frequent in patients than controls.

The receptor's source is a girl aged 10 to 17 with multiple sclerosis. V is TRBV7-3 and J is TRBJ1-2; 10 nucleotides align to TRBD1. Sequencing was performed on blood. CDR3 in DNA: TGTGCCAGCAGCCCAGGGACAGGGGCCCAGGATTACTATGGCTACACCTTC. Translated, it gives CASSPGTGAQDYYGYTF. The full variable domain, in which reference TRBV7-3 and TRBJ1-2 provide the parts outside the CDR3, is GAGVSQTPSNKVTEKGKYVELRCDPISGHTALYWYRQSLGQGPEFLIYFQGTGAADDSGLPNDRFFAVRPEGSVSTLKIQRTERGDSAVYLCASSPGTGAQDYYGYTFGSGTRLTVV.